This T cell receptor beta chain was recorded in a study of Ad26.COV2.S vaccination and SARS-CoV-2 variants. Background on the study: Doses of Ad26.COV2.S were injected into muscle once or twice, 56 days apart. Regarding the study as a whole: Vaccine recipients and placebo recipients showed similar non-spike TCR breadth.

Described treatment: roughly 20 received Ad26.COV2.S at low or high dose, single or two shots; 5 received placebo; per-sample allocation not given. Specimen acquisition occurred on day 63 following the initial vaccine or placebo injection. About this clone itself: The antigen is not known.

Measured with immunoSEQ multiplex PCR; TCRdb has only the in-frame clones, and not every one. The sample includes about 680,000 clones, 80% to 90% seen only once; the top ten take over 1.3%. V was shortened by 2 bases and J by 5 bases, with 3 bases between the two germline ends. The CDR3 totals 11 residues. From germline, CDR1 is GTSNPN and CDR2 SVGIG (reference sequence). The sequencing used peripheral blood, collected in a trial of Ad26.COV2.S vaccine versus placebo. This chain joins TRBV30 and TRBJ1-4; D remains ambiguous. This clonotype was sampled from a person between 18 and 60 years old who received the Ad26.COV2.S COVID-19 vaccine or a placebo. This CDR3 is CAWSLNEKLFF. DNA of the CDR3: TGTGCCTGGAGTCTGAATGAAAAACTGTTTTTT.